The clone carrying this TCR beta chain was recorded many times. This entry belongs to a study of prognosis after radiotherapy for stage I lung cancer. About the study: Enrolled patients (approximately 14 men, roughly six women) had a median age of approximately 74 years and an age range of roughly 50 to 84 years.

Multiplex PCR in two rounds served to amplify TCR beta CDR3 from genomic DNA. During first-round PCR, primers specific to each TRBV and TRBJ gene were used. TCRdb used MiXCR to reprocess the multiplex PCR reads, holding one entry per CDR3 protein. Here the sample spans approximately 20,000 distinct CDR3 sequences, roughly 26% being singletons. Per germline, CDR1 LGHNA and CDR2 YSLEER. V dropped 0 bases and J dropped 4; count of bases not matched to a gene: 1. The CDR3 extends over 14 amino acids. The receptor was isolated from a donor aged 50 or older with non-small cell lung cancer. Sample: PBMCs, taken before or after stereotactic body radiation therapy (not recorded which). The chain uses TRBV4-3 and TRBJ2-3, with 7 bases that match TRBD1. Written as DNA, the CDR3 is TGCGCCAGCAGCCAAGATGGGACAGCAGATACGCAGTATTTT. Translation gives CASSQDGTADTQYF.